This TCR beta chain comes out of a study of T cell responses to AZD1222 COVID-19 vaccine. Notes on the study in general: Clonal diversity was possibly underestimated, and the donors were mostly white British, with more females.

About this clone: Its target is not known.

Trimming removed 5 bases at V and 4 bases at J, with 15 bases between. The CDR3 is 15 residues long. Germline CDR1 reads SGHTA; CDR2 reads FQGNSA. Sequenced by immunoSEQ multiplex PCR; TCRdb stores in-frame clones only, minus some. This table has under 200,000 clones, around 90% appearing once. The sample consisted of peripheral blood, taken 28 days after the second AZD1222 dose. This sequence originates from an adult who received the AZD1222 COVID-19 vaccine. This chain connects TRBV7-2 to TRBJ2-1; possible D gene TRBD1, 6 bases. CDR3 DNA: TGTGCCAGCAGCGCGCCAGGGGCTGTGTACAATGAGCAGTTCTTC. Its protein product is CASSAPGAVYNEQFF.